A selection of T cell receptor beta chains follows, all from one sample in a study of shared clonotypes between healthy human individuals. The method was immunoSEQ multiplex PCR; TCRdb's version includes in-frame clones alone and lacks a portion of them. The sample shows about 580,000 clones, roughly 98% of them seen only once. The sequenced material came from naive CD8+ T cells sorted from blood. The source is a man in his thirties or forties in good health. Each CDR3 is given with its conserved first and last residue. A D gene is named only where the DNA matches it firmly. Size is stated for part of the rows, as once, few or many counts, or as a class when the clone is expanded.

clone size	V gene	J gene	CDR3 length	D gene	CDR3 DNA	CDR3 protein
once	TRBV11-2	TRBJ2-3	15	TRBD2	TGTGCCAGCAGCTTTCTAGCGGGTCGCCTAGATACGCAGTATTTT	CASSFLAGRLDTQYF
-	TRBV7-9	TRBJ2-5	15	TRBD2	TGTGCCAGCAGCTTTTCTAGCGGTGCCCTACGGACCCAGTACTTC	CASSFSSGALRTQYF
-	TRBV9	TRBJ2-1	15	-	TGTGCCAGCAGCGTAGACAGCGGGCCATACAATGAGCAGTTCTTC	CASSVDSGPYNEQFF
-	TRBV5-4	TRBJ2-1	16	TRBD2	TGTGCCTCCGGGACTAGCGGACAAACTATCTACAATGAGCAGTTCTTC	CASGTSGQTIYNEQFF
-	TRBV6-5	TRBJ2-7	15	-	TGTGCCAGCAGTTCCGGGCCCATGGGCTCCTACGAGCAGTACTTC	CASSSGPMGSYEQYF
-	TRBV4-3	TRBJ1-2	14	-	TGCGCCAGCAGCCTTGAGAGGACGAACTATGGCTACACCTTC	CASSLERTNYGYTF
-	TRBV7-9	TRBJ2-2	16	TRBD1	TGTGCCAGCAGCCCTCTGGACAGGACCTACACCGGGGAGCTGTTTTTT	CASSPLDRTYTGELFF
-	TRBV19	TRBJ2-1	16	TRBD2	TGTGCCAGTAAGGGACTAGCGGGGGGTCGGTACAATGAGCAGTTCTTC	CASKGLAGGRYNEQFF
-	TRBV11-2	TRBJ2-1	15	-	TGTGCCAGCAGCTTAGTGTCAGACCCCTACAATGAGCAGTTCTTC	CASSLVSDPYNEQFF
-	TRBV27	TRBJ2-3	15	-	TGTGCCAGCAGTTTAGGTGTCAGGATCACAGATACGCAGTATTTT	CASSLGVRITDTQYF
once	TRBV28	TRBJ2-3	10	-	TGTGCCAGTAAATCAGATACGCAGTATTTT	CASKSDTQYF
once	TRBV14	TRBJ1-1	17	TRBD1	TGTGCCAGCAGCCTCAGGGGGCGCAACGCCTTCAACACTGAAGCTTTCTTT	CASSLRGRNAFNTEAFF
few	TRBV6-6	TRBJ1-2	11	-	TGTGCCAGCAGATATGGGGATGGCTACACCTTC	CASRYGDGYTF
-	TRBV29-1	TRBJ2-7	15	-	TGCAGCGTTGAAACAGGACTAACGAGCTCCTACGAGCAGTACTTC	CSVETGLTSSYEQYF
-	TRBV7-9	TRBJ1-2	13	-	TGTGCCAGCAGCTTATCTCCTAACTATGGCTACACCTTC	CASSLSPNYGYTF
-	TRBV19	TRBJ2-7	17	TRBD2	TGTGCCAGTAGTATGGGCGGAGGTGGGGGACTATTTGTCGAGCAGTACTTC	CASSMGGGGGLFVEQYF
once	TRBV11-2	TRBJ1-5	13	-	TGTGCCAGCAGCTTAGCAGGGCCATGGCCCCAGCATTTT	CASSLAGPWPQHF
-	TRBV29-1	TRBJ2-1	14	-	TGCAGCGTTGATGGGGTGGGCTCCTACAATGAGCAGTTCTTC	CSVDGVGSYNEQFF
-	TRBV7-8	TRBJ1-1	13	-	TGTGCCAGCAGCTTAAAGGGTCCCACTGAAGCTTTCTTT	CASSLKGPTEAFF
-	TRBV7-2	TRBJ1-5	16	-	TGTGCCAGCAGCCTGGACCCTCTGGGTACAATTCAGCCCCAGCATTTT	CASSLDPLGTIQPQHF
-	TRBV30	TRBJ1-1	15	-	TGTGCCTGGAGTTATGAGGGCTCCATGAACACTGAAGCTTTCTTT	CAWSYEGSMNTEAFF
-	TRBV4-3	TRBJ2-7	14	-	TGCGCCAGCAGCCAAGAAAGCGATACCTACGAGCAGTACTTC	CASSQESDTYEQYF
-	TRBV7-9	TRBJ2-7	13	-	TGTGCCAGCAGCTTAGAGGGACGGGGCGAGCAGTACTTC	CASSLEGRGEQYF
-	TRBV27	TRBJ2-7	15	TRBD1	TGTGCCAGCAGTTCTCCGGGACAGGGGGCCTACGAGCAGTACTTC	CASSSPGQGAYEQYF
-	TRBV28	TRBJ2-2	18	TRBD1	TGTGCCAGCAGTTTAGTTTGGGACAGGGACTCTCTTAGCGGGGAGCTGTTTTTT	CASSLVWDRDSLSGELFF
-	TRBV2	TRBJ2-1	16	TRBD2	TGTGCCAGCAGTGTAGAATCCGGGACTAGCTACAATGAGCAGTTCTTC	CASSVESGTSYNEQFF
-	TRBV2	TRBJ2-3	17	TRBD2	TGTGCCAGCCCCTACGCCGCTAGCGGGAATTTTTCAGATACGCAGTATTTT	CASPYAASGNFSDTQYF
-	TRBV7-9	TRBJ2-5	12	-	TGTGCCAGCAGAGAGTTCCAAGAGACCCAGTACTTC	CASREFQETQYF
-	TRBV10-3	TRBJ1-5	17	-	TGTGCCATCAGTGAGTCGCCAAGAGGGTCTGGCAATCAGCCCCAGCATTTT	CAISESPRGSGNQPQHF